Listed below are T cell receptor beta chains from one sample, sequenced in a study of blood T cell repertoires in COVID-19. The method was immunoSEQ multiplex PCR; TCRdb's version includes in-frame clones alone and lacks a portion of them. Here the sample spans 200,000 to 300,000 clones, roughly 76% being singletons. The sample comprised peripheral blood. Every receptor here comes from a woman of 80 years or more with COVID-19, enrolled during active disease. The CDR3 runs from the conserved cysteine through the conserved F or W. Fields, in order: V gene, J gene, D gene, CDR3 DNA, CDR3 protein. A D gene is named only where the DNA matches it firmly.

TRBV7-2	TRBJ1-2	.	TGTGCCAGCACAGCGGGGGGGGGCTATGGCTACACCTTC	CASTAGGGYGYTF
TRBV30	TRBJ1-4	.	TGTGCCTGGAGTCGTACGCGGTCAGGGACTAATGAAAAACTGTTTTTT	CAWSRTRSGTNEKLFF
TRBV6-6	TRBJ2-7	TRBD2	TGTGCCAGCAGTTTTCTAGCGGGGGGCTCCTACGAGCAGTACTTC	CASSFLAGGSYEQYF
TRBV5-1	TRBJ2-6	TRBD2	TGCGCCAGCAGCTCACTAGCGGGACGCCCCTCTGGGGCCAACGTCCTGACTTTC	CASSSLAGRPSGANVLTF
TRBV27	TRBJ2-5	TRBD2	TGTGCCAGCAGTTCGGGACTAGCGGGAGAGACCCAGTACTTC	CASSSGLAGETQYF
TRBV24-1	TRBJ2-3	.	TGTGCCACCAGTGCTGGGACTCCTAGCACAGATACGCAGTATTTT	CATSAGTPSTDTQYF
TRBV19	TRBJ1-5	.	TGTGCCAGTAGTGAGTATGGCAATCAGCCCCAGCATTTT	CASSEYGNQPQHF
TRBV19	TRBJ1-5	TRBD1	TGTGCCAGTAGTATCTCGACCGGGACAGGGTTCAATCAGCCCCAGCATTTT	CASSISTGTGFNQPQHF
TRBV3-1/TRBV3-2	TRBJ1-4	.	TGTGCCAGCAGCCAGGCAGGGAATGAAAAACTGTTTTTT	CASSQAGNEKLFF
TRBV5-4	TRBJ2-7	TRBD2	TGTGCCAGCAGCTCTACACTAGCGGGAACCCAATCGATCTACGAGCAGTACTTC	CASSSTLAGTQSIYEQYF
TRBV30	TRBJ2-7	.	TGTGCCTGGAGTTCAGGGTTCCACGAGCAGTACTTC	CAWSSGFHEQYF
TRBV5-1	TRBJ2-1	.	TGCGCCAGCAGCACCCTGGGGAGGACTGAGCAGTTCTTC	CASSTLGRTEQFF